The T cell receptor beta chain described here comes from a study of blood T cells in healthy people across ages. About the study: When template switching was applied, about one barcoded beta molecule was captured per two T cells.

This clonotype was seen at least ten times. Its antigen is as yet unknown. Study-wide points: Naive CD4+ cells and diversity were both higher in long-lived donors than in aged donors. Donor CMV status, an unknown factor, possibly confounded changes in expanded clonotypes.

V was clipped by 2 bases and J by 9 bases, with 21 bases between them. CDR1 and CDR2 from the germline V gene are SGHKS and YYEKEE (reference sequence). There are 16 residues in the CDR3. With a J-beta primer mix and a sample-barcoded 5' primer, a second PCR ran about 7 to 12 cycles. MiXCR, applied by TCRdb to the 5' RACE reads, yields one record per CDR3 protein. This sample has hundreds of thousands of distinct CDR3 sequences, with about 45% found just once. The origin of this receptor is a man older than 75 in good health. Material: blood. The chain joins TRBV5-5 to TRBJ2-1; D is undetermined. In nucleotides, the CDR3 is TGTGCCAGCAGCTTACAGACCCGGACCTACAATTTTGAGCAGTTCTTC. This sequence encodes CASSLQTRTYNFEQFF.